The 5 T cell receptor beta chains listed next were all sequenced from one sample in a study of T-cell reconstitution after alpha-beta-depleted transplantation in children. Preparation of the TCRbeta library used unique molecular identifiers. TCRdb re-called the PCR reads through MiXCR, storing one row per CDR3 protein. The sample carries some 120,000 distinct CDR3 sequences, 9.5% to 10% recorded once. The sequences come from PBMCs, mostly from graft donor cells, collected 180 days after TCRalphabeta/CD19-depleted stem cell transplant. Receptor source: a girl in the first two years of life who had a stem cell transplant for combined immunodeficiency, so the T cells may come from the graft donor.

This chain uses TRBV5-1 with TRBJ1-5; TRBD1 is a possible D gene (5 bases). The V gene's germline CDR1 is SGHRS and CDR2 YFSETQ. CDR3 length: 13 residues. The V end lost 4 bases, the J end lost 5 bases, and 10 bases lay between the germline ends. The CDR3 region has the DNA TGCGCCAGCAGCATTGTAGGGGATCAGCCCCAGCATTTT. It encodes CASSIVGDQPQHF.

The sample holds many counts of this clonotype. J is TRBJ2-7 and V is TRBV6-5, with 13 bases aligning to TRBD2. The CDR3 is made up of 15 amino acids. Trimming cost V 6 bases and J 3 bases; bases outside gene matches: 5. CDR1 and CDR2 from the germline V gene are MNHEY and SVGAGI. CDR3 protein: CASRTGLAGVYEQYF. Written as DNA, the CDR3 is TGTGCCAGCAGAACCGGACTAGCGGGGGTCTACGAGCAGTACTTC.

A few counts support this clonotype. The chain links TRBV10-2 to TRBJ2-7; 7 nucleotides line up with TRBD1. The CDR3 is 15 amino acids. V was clipped by 4 bases and J by 3 bases; unmatched bases: 9. Germline CDR1 and CDR2: WSHSY and SAAADI. The CDR3 region has the DNA TGCGCCAGCAGTGCGGGGACAGTTAAAGGCTACGAGCAGTACTTC. This codes for CASSAGTVKGYEQYF.

V usage is TRBV20-1 and J usage is TRBJ2-3; D might be TRBD1 or TRBD2, each matching 5 bases. Germline V CDR1 and CDR2: DFQATT, SNEGSKA (reference sequence). Trimming pared 5 bases from V and 4 bases from J, leaving 13 bases between. The CDR3 runs 13 residues. The CDR3, as DNA: TGCAGTGCTGGGGCTAGCAAAGCAGATACGCAGTATTTT. Its protein is CSAGASKADTQYF.

This clonotype was picked up a small number of times. V and J are TRBV29-1 and TRBJ2-7, with 9 positions matching TRBD1. The CDR3 spans 13 residues. Germline V gives CDR1 SQVTM, CDR2 ANQGSEA. Losses at the gene ends were 7 bases for V and 5 bases for J; bases not matched to a gene: 9. Written as DNA, the CDR3 is TGCAGCGCCTTCGGACAGGGGATGGACGAGCAGTACTTC. Protein: CSAFGQGMDEQYF.